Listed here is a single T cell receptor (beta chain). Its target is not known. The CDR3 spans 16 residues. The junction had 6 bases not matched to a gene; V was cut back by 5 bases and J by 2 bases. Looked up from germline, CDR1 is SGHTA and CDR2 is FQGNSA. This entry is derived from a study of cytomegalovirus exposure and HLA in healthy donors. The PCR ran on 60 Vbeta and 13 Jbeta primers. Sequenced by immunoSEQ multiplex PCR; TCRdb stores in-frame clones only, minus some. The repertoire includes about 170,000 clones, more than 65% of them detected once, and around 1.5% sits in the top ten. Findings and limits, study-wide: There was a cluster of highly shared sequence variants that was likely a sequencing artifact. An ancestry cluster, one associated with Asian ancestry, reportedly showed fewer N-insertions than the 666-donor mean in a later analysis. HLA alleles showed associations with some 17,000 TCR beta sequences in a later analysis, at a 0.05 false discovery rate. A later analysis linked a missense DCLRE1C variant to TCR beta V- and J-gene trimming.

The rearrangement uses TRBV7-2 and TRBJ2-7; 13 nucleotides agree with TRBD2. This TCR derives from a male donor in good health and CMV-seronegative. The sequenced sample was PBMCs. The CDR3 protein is CASSPTSGGTPYEQYF. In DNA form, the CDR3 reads TGTGCCAGCAGCCCGACTAGCGGGGGGACCCCCTACGAGCAGTACTTC.